The 14 T cell receptor beta chains below were found in one sample sequenced in a study of blood T cell repertoires in COVID-19. Sequencing used immunoSEQ multiplex PCR; TCRdb keeps in-frame clones, though not all of them. The sample has some 220,000 clones, about 82% seen once; the top ten hold 2.4%. Sequenced: peripheral blood. The receptor set was obtained from a woman between 70 and 85 years old with COVID-19, enrolled during active disease.

CDR3 residues: CASSSTGAPKSFF. The CDR3 nucleotides read TGTGCCAGCAGTTCTACAGGGGCCCCCAAGTCTTTCTTT. The V and J genes are TRBV6-5 and TRBJ1-1; 7 nucleotides agree with TRBD1. The CDR3 spans 13 residues. The trim removed 4 bases at V and 12 bases at J, leaving 11 bases unmatched. CDR1 and CDR2 from the germline V gene are MNHEY and SVGAGI.

The chain employs TRBV7-3 and TRBJ2-3; 9 positions agree with TRBD1. From germline, CDR1 is SGHTA and CDR2 FQGTGA. This CDR3 comprises 14 residues. V dropped 5 bases and J dropped 4; count of bases not matched to a gene: 4. This CDR3 reads CASSPQGASDTQYF. DNA of the CDR3: TGTGCCAGCAGCCCACAGGGGGCGTCAGATACGCAGTATTTT. Full variable domain (missing parts from reference TRBV7-3 and TRBJ2-3): GAGVSQTPSNKVTEKGKYVELRCDPISGHTALYWYRQSLGQGPEFLIYFQGTGAADDSGLPNDRFFAVRPEGSVSTLKIQRTERGDSAVYLCASSPQGASDTQYFGPGTRLTVL.

This clone was observed once. V and J are TRBV24-1 and TRBJ1-2; tentatively, D is TRBD1 (5 bases). The CDR3 totals 12 residues. Germline CDR1 and CDR2: KGHDR and SFDVKD. V lost 3 bases and J lost 8, with 9 bases in between. The CDR3 DNA reads as TGTGCCACCAGTGATGAGGGGAGGGGCTACACCTTC. Translation gives CATSDEGRGYTF.

This clone was detected once. The rearrangement links TRBV2 to TRBJ2-5; 8 nucleotides match TRBD2. Germline V CDR1 and CDR2: SNHLY, FYNNEI. V lost 5 bases to trimming and J lost 5 bases; unmatched junction nucleotides: 13. This CDR3 has 16 residues. The CDR3 DNA is TGTGCCAGCAGTAAACGACTAGCGATAGGGGAGGAGACCCAGTACTTC. This gives the protein CASSKRLAIGEETQYF.

This chain joins TRBV27 and TRBJ2-3; the match to TRBD1 covers 9 bases. The V segment lost 0 bases and the J segment 4 bases; nucleotides outside the gene matches: 11. Looked up from germline, CDR1 is MNHEY and CDR2 is SMNVEV (reference sequence). This CDR3 has 18 amino acids. The CDR3 loop is CASSLSGWEDRGADTQYF. The DNA of the CDR3 is TGTGCCAGCAGTTTATCCGGTTGGGAGGACAGGGGCGCAGATACGCAGTATTTT.

This clone was seen only a few times. This chain links TRBV7-8 with TRBJ1-4, with TRBD1 as a possible D gene (5 bases). The germline V gene encodes CDR1 SGHVS and CDR2 FQNEAQ. The V end lost 5 bases, the J end lost 0 bases, and 16 bases lay between the germline ends. The CDR3 has 17 amino acids. CDR3 nucleotides: TGTGCCAGCAGCAGAGATCCGACAGTTGCAACTAATGAAAAACTGTTTTTT. Its translation: CASSRDPTVATNEKLFF. The whole variable domain, remainder taken from reference TRBV7-8 and TRBJ1-4, is GAGVSQSPRYKVAKRGQDVALRCDPISGHVSLFWYQQALGQGPEFLTYFQNEAQLDKSGLPSDRFFAERPEGSVSTLKIQRTQQEDSAVYLCASSRDPTVATNEKLFFGSGTQLSVL.

This chain connects TRBV5-1 to TRBJ1-1, with D possibly being TRBD1 (5 bases). The CDR3 contains 16 residues. V lost 2 bases and J 0 bases, leaving 14 bases between the germline ends. The germline V gene has CDR1 SGHRS and CDR2 YFSETQ. The CDR3 region has the DNA TGCGCCAGCAGCTTACGGGGGTCTTCCTTGAACACTGAAGCTTTCTTT. This translates into CASSLRGSSLNTEAFF.

This chain uses TRBV5-1 with TRBJ2-2; TRBD2 agrees at 7 bases. The J segment lost 5 bases and the V segment lost 0 bases, leaving 7 bases of the junction unmatched. Looked up from germline, CDR1 is SGHRS and CDR2 is YFSETQ. The CDR3 totals 16 residues. The CDR3 bases are TGCGCCAGCAGCTTGGGGGCTAGCGGACGGACCGGGGAGCTGTTTTTT. This translates into CASSLGASGRTGELFF.

The rearrangement joins TRBV11-2 to TRBJ2-5; 12 positions match TRBD2. The CDR3 has 17 residues. Germline V gene lookup returns CDR1 SGHAT and CDR2 FQNNGV. J gave up 4 bases and V 1 base, and 7 bases lay outside the gene matches. Written as DNA, the CDR3 is TGTGCCAGCAGCTTAGGCGCTAGCGGGGGGGCCCCAGAGACCCAGTACTTC. It specifies CASSLGASGGAPETQYF.

The rearrangement links TRBV11-3 to TRBJ1-1, with TRBD1 as a possible D gene (5 bases). V lost 4 bases, J lost 1 base, and 13 bases lay in between. Per the germline V gene, CDR1 is SGHNT and CDR2 is YENEEA. The CDR3 runs to 15 residues. The DNA of the CDR3 is TGTGCCAGCAGCTACTCACAGGAAGAGAACACTGAAGCTTTCTTT. As protein: CASSYSQEENTEAFF.

The chain carries TRBV19 and TRBJ1-5; 7 bases fit TRBD1. V lost 7 bases, J lost 0 bases, and 12 bases stayed unmatched. There are 17 residues in the CDR3. Germline values: CDR1 LNHDA, CDR2 SQIVND (reference sequence). The CDR3 loop reads CASKAGAGGYSNQPQHF. As DNA, the CDR3 is TGTGCCAGTAAAGCAGGGGCAGGGGGATATAGCAATCAGCCCCAGCATTTT.

This chain uses TRBV18 with TRBJ2-7, with a weak D call TRBD2 (6 bases). V shed 3 bases and J shed 6 bases, with 15 bases lying between them. Germline assignment: CDR1 KGHSH and CDR2 LQKENI. CDR3 size: 14 residues. The CDR3 region is CASSPRREGGEQYF. The CDR3, as DNA: TGTGCCAGCTCACCTAGGAGGGAAGGAGGCGAGCAGTACTTC.

The table lists this clone with a count of one. The chain carries TRBV3-1 (or the pseudogene TRBV3-2) and TRBJ1-2, with TRBD1 identical over 10 bases. The J segment lost 5 bases and the V segment lost 2 bases, leaving 5 bases of the junction unmatched. This CDR3 comprises 15 residues. Germline assignment: CDR1 LGHDT and CDR2 YNNKEL (reference sequence). This CDR3 reads CASSQQTGGAYGYTF. The CDR3 DNA reads as TGTGCCAGCAGCCAACAGACAGGGGGCGCGTATGGCTACACCTTC.

This clone was seen a few times. The rearrangement links TRBV7-3 to TRBJ2-3; TRBD2 is a possible D gene (7 bases). The CDR3 totals 18 residues. Germline V gene lookup returns CDR1 SGHTA and CDR2 FQGTGA. Trimming took 2 bases from V and 0 from J, leaving 18 bases between them. This CDR3 is CASSLWGGATFSTDTQYF. In DNA, the CDR3 is TGTGCCAGCAGCTTATGGGGGGGCGCGACGTTCAGCACAGATACGCAGTATTTT.